This TCR beta chain was identified during a study of response to subunit inactivated influenza vaccine. V was trimmed by 7 bases and J by 1 base, leaving 10 bases between them. Germline CDR1 is SGHDT and CDR2 is YYEEEE. The CDR3 is made up of 13 amino acids. Each CDR3 protein gets one entry after TCRdb re-called the RT-PCR reads with MiXCR. The data contain hundreds of thousands of distinct CDR3 sequences, 15% to 18% of them singletons. This clonotype was counted ten times or more. This specimen was PBMCs from blood, taken 11 to 12 days after vaccination. This TCR was sampled from a man aged 50 to 59 who received an inactivated influenza vaccine. V usage is TRBV5-6 and J usage is TRBJ2-3; maybe TRBD2 (6 bases). As DNA, the CDR3 is TGTGCCAGCCGTAGGGAGGGCACAGATACGCAGTATTTT. Residues: CASRREGTDTQYF.